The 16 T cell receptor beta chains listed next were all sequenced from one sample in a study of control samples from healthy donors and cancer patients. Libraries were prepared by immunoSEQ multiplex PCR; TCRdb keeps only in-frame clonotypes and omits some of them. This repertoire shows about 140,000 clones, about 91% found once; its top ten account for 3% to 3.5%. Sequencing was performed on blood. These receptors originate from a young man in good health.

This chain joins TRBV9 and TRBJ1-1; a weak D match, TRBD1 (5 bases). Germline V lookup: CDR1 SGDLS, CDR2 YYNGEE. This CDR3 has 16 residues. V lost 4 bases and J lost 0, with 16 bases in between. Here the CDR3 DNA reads TGTGCCAGCAGCCCCTGGACACCGGGGATGAACACTGAAGCTTTCTTT. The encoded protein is CASSPWTPGMNTEAFF. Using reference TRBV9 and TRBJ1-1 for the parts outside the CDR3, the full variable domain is DSGVTQTPKHLITATGQRVTLRCSPRSGDLSVYWYQQSLDQGLQFLIQYYNGEERAKGNILERFSAQQFPDLHSELNLSSLELGDSALYFCASSPWTPGMNTEAFFGQGTRLTVV.

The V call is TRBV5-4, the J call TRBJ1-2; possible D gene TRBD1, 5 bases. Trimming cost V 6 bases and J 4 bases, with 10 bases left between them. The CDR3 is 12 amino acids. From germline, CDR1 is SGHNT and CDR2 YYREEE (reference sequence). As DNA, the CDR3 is TGTGCCAGCACGTTGGGGACCTATGGCTACACCTTC. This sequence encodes CASTLGTYGYTF.

This CDR3 is CASRKPGQGYEQYF. The DNA of the CDR3 is TGTGCCAGCAGAAAACCGGGACAGGGATACGAGCAGTACTTC. This chain connects TRBV27 to TRBJ2-7; TRBD1 aligns across 9 bases. The CDR3 covers 14 residues. Germline CDR1 and CDR2: MNHEY and SMNVEV (reference sequence). Unmatched junction bases numbered 7, after V lost 6 bases and J lost 4 bases.

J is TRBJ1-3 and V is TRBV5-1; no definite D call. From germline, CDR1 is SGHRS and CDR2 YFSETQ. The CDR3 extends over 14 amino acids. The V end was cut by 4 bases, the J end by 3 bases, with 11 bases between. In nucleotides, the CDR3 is TGCGCCAGCAGCCCCGAGTGGGGTGGAAACACCATATATTTT. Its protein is CASSPEWGGNTIYF.

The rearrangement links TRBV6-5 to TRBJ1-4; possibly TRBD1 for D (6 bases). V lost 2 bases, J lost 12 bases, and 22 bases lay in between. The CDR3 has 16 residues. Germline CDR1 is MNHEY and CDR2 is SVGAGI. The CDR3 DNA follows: TGTGCCAGCAGTTACCTAGGACAGCGGGCACAAATGGAACTGTTTTTT. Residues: CASSYLGQRAQMELFF.

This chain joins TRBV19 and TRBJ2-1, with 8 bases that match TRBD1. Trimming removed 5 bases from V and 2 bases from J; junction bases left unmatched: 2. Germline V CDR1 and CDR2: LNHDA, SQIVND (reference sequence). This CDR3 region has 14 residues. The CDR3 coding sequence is TGTGCCAGTAGTCAGGACAGGGCCTACAATGAGCAGTTCTTC. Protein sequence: CASSQDRAYNEQFF.

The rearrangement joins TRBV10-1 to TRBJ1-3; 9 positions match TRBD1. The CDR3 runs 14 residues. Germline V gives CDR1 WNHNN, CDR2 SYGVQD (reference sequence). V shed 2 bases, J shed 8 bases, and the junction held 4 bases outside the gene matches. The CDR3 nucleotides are TGCGCCAGCAGTGAGGACAGGGGGTGGGACACCATATATTTT. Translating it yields CASSEDRGWDTIYF.

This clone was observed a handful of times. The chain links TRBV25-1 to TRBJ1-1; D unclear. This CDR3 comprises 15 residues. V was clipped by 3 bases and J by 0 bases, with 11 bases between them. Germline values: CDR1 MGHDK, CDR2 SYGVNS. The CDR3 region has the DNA TGTGCCAGCAGTGACTTTGGGCCTTTGAACACTGAAGCTTTCTTT. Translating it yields CASSDFGPLNTEAFF.

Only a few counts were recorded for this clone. The CDR3 sequence: CASSPGTTYEQYF. The CDR3, as DNA: TGTGCCAGCTCACCAGGGACAACCTACGAGCAGTACTTC. The rearrangement links TRBV18 to TRBJ2-7; maybe TRBD1 (6 bases). V lost 2 bases and J lost 2, with 7 bases in between. The CDR3 covers 13 residues. Germline V lookup: CDR1 KGHSH, CDR2 LQKENI. Full variable domain (rest looked up from reference TRBV18 and TRBJ2-7): NAGVMQNPRHLVRRRGQEARLRCSPMKGHSHVYWYRQLPEEGLKFMVYLQKENIIDESGMPKERFSAEFPKEGPSILRIQQVVRGDSAAYFCASSPGTTYEQYFGPGTRLTVT.

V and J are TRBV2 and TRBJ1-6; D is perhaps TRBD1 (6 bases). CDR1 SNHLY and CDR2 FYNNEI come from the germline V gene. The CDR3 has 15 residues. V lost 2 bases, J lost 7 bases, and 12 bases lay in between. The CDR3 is CASSEKGQGNSPLHF. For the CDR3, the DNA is TGTGCCAGCAGTGAAAAGGGGCAGGGGAATTCACCCCTCCACTTT.

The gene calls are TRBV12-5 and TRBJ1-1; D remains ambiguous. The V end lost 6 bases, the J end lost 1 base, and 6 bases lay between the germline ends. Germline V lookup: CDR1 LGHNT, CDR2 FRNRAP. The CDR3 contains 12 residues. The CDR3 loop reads CASGRQNTEAFF. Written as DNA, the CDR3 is TGTGCTAGTGGCCGTCAGAACACTGAAGCTTTCTTT.

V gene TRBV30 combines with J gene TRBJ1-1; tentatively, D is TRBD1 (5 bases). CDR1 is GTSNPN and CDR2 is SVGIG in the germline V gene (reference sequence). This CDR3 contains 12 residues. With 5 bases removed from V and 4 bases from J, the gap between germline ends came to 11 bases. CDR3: CAWRGGSTEAFF. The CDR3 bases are TGTGCCTGGCGGGGGGGATCCACTGAAGCTTTCTTT.

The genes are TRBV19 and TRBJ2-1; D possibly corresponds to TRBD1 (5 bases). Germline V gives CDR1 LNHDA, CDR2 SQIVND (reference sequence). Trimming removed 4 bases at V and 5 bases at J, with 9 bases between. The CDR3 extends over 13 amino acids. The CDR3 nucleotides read TGTGCCAGTAGTACAGGGTTTAACAATGAGCAGTTCTTC. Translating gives CASSTGFNNEQFF.

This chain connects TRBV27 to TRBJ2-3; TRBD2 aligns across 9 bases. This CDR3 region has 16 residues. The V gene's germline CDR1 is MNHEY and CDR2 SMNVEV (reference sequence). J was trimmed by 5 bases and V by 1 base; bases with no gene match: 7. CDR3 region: CASSLFNSGGQDTQYF. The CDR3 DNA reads TGTGCCAGCAGTTTATTTAACAGCGGGGGGCAAGATACGCAGTATTTT.

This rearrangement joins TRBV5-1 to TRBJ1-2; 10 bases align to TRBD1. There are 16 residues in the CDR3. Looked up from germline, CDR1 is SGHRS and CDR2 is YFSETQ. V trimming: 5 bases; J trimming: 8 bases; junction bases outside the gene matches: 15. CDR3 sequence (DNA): TGCGCCAGCAGTACGACAGGGGGCAAGTCTCAGTACGGCTACACCTTC. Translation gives CASSTTGGKSQYGYTF.

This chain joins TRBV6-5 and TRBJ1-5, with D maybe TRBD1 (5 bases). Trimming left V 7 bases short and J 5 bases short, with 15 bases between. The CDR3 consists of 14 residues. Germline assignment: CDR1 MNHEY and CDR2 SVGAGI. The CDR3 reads CASNTPTDYQPQHF. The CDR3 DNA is TGTGCCAGCAACACCCCGACAGATTATCAGCCCCAGCATTTT.